This T cell receptor beta chain comes out of a study of blood T cells in healthy people across ages (dated by TCRdb to between 2015 and 2017). Turning to the overall study: In model experiments, template switching captured roughly one uniquely barcoded TCR beta cDNA molecule for every two T cells. Two additional independent replicas of 1 million unique cDNA reads from the same blood draw were analyzed for two donors (one aged 18 to 29 and one aged 80 or older). Using deep sequencing normalized with unique cDNA molecular identifiers, the study measured how TCR beta repertoire diversity changes with age. Four age groups were formed from the donors: young (average approximately 15 years), middle-aged (approximately 42), aged (more than 55) and long-lived (82). Donors of different ages were randomly distributed across sequencing lanes to avoid experimental bias.

Receptor amplification or capture employed 5' RACE. Sequencing used an Illumina HiSeq 2500. The second PCR ran for about 6 to 12 cycles and used a J-beta primer mix along with a sample-barcoded 5' primer. A template-switch 5' adaptor carrying 12 random nucleotides introduced a unique molecular identifier onto each TCR beta cDNA molecule. Each sample yielded at least 3 million CDR3-containing paired-end reads. The Mint cDNA synthesis kit, primed by a TRBC-specific oligonucleotide, was used to synthesize first-strand cDNA from all RNA. Following uracil-DNA glycosylase treatment, all cDNA underwent a first 18-cycle PCR with the universal primers M1SS and BC2_uni_R. Concerning the study's data processing: For normalization, 1 million high-quality reads were randomly selected from each sample, with every read carrying a distinct molecular identifier. Instead of being binned into consensus sequences, reads that shared molecular identifiers were thrown out. MiTCR, with a Q25 quality threshold and the strictest error-elimination algorithm, was used for CDR3 identification, clonotype clustering and error correction. Lower-bound total TCR beta diversity was estimated with a nonparametric unseen species model using Euler transformation. Starting from the raw public reads, TCRdb applied fastp trimming at Q25, assembled clones with MiXCR and retained in-frame beta chains. Rows are combined by CDR3 protein, so each entry shows the most common genes and DNA. The V and J calls reflect TCRdb's pipeline rather than the authors' work. This sample gives 580,000 or so distinct CDR3 sequences in total; 40% to 55% of them show up just once. In total, the top ten clones hold roughly 24% of the sample.

Study-wide findings and limitations: Observed TCR beta diversity per million T cells fell roughly linearly with age, and a significant reduction was already apparent by age roughly 40. Estimates of total diversity based on one million sequenced T cells were regarded as lower bounds and as underestimates. Because the CMV infection status of the donors was unknown, age-related changes in expanded clonotypes may potentially have been confounded. Bulk unsorted PBMC profiling prevented conclusive comparison of naive and antigen-experienced compartments. The percentage of naive T cells measured by flow cytometry correlated strongly with observed TCR beta diversity. The long-lived group showed more naive CD4+ T cells, fewer expanded clones and increased TCR diversity than the aged group, suggesting age selection.

Donors were around 37 systemically healthy Caucasian individuals from Russia aged 6 to 90 years. About 10 milliliters of peripheral blood were collected from each donor into EDTA-treated Vacutainer tubes. Ficoll-Paque density-gradient centrifugation was used to isolate PBMCs, with at least 7 million obtained per sample. Trizol reagent was used to extract total RNA from PBMCs, with at least 5 micrograms per sample. For every donor, flow cytometry on a PBMC aliquot measured the percentage of naive CD45RAhigh/CD27high T cells. Points on this clonotype: Its antigen is still unknown. The input lacks base qualities; no much larger clone sits a single base away.

Sequenced: blood. This TCR came from a man at least 80 years old in good health.

CDR3 sequence: CASSLGDNQETQYF. The DNA sequence is as follows: TGCGCCAGCAGCTTGGGGGACAACCAAGAGACCCAGTACTTC. Recombination linked TRBV5-1 to TRBJ2-5, and possibly TRBD1, on 6 matching bases. The germline V gene yields SGHRS for CDR1 and YFSETQ for CDR2. The CDR3, from cysteine to phenylalanine, totals 14 residues. Kept here is only the CDR3 DNA, which spans 42 bases and is read in frame from base 1. V sheds 0 bases and J sheds 0 bases, leaving 6 bases between their ends.